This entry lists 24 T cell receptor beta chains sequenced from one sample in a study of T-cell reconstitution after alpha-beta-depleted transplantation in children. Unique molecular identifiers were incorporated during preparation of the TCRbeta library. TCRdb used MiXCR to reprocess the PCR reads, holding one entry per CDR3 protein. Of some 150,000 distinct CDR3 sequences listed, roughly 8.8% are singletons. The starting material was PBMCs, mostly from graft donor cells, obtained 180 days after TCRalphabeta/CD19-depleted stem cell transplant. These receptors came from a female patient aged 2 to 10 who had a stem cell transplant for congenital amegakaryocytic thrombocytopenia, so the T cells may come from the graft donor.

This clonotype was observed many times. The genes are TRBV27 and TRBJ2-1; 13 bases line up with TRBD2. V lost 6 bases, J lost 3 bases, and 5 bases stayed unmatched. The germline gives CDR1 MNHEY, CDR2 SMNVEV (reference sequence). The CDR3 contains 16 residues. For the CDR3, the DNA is TGTGCCAGCAGGGGGGGACTAGCGGGACTCTACAATGAGCAGTTCTTC. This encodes CASRGGLAGLYNEQFF.

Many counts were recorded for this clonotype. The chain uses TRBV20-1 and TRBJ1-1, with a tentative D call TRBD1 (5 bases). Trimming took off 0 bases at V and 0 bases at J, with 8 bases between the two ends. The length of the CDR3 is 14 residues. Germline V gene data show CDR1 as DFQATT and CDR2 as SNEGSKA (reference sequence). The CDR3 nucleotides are TGCAGTGCTAGAGATCCAGGGCTGAACACTGAAGCTTTCTTT. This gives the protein CSARDPGLNTEAFF.

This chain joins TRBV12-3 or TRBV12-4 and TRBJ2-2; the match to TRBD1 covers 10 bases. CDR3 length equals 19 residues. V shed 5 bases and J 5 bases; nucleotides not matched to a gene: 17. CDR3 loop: CASSPRFARQGARTGELFF. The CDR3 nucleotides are TGTGCCAGCAGTCCCCGTTTTGCGCGACAGGGGGCTAGAACCGGGGAGCTGTTTTTT.

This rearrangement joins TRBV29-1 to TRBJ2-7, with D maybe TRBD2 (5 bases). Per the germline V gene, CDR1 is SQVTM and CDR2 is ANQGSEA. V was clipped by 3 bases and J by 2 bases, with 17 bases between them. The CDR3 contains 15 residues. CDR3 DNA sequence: TGCAGCGTTGACGGGGTGATGCTAGCCACCTACGAGCAGTACTTC. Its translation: CSVDGVMLATYEQYF.

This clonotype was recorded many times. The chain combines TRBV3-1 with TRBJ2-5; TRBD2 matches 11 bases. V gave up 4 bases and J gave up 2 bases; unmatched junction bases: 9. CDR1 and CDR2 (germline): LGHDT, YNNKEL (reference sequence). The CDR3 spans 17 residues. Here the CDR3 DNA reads TGTGCCAGCAGCCGACTAACTAGCGGGGGTGGTCAAGAGACCCAGTACTTC. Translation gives CASSRLTSGGGQETQYF.

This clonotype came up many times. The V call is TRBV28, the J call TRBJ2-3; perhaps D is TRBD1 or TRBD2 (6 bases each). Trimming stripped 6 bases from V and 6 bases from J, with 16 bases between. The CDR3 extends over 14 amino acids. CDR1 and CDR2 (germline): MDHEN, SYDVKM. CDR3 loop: CASRTQEGDDTQYF. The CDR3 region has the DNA TGTGCCAGCAGGACCCAGGAGGGGGACGATACGCAGTATTTT.

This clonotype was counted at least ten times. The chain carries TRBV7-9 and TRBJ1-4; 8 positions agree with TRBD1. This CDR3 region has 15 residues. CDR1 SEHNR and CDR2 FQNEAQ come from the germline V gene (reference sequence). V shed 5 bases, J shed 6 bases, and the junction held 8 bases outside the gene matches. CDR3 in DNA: TGTGCCAGCAGCCCAGGGACAGGCCCGCATGAAAAACTGTTTTTT. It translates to CASSPGTGPHEKLFF.

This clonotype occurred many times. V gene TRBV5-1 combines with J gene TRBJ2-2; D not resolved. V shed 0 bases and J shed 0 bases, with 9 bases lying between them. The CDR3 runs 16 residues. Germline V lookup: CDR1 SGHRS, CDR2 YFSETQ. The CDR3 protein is CASSLDTDANTGELFF. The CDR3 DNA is TGCGCCAGCAGCTTGGATACGGATGCGAACACCGGGGAGCTGTTTTTT.

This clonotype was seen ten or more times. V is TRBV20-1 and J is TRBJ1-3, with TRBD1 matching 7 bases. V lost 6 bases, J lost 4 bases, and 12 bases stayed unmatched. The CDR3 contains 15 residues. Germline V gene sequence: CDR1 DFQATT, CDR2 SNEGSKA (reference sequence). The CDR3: CSATKGTVGGNTIYF. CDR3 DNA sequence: TGCAGTGCCACTAAGGGGACAGTCGGCGGAAACACCATATATTTT.

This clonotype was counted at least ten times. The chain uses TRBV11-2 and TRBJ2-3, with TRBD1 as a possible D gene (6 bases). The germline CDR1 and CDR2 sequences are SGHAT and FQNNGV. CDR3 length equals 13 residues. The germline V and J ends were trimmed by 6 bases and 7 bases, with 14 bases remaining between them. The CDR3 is CASRRTGQHTQYF. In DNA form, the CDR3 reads TGTGCCAGCAGGAGAACAGGGCAACATACGCAGTATTTT. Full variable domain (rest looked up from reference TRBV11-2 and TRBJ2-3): EAGVAQSPRYKIIEKRQSVAFWCNPISGHATLYWYQQILGQGPKLLIQFQNNGVVDDSQLPKDRFSAERLKGVDSTLKIQPAKLEDSAVYLCASRRTGQHTQYFGPGTRLTVL.

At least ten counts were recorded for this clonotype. This CDR3 is CSATSYYNEQFF. The CDR3, as DNA: TGCAGTGCTACATCATACTACAATGAGCAGTTCTTC. The rearrangement uses TRBV20-1 and TRBJ2-1, with unresolved D. Per germline, CDR1 DFQATT and CDR2 SNEGSKA (reference sequence). V was shortened by 4 bases and J by 3 bases, with 7 bases between the two germline ends. The CDR3 sequence is 12 residues long.

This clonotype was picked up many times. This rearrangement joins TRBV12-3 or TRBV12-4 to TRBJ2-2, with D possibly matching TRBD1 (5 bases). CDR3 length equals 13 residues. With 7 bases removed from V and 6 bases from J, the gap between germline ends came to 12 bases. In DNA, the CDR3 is TGTGCCAGCATCGAAAGGGGTGCCGGGGAGCTGTTTTTT. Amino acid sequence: CASIERGAGELFF.

This CDR3 is CASSYRTLYTEAFF. CDR3 bases: TGTGCCAGCAGTTATAGGACACTTTACACTGAAGCTTTCTTT. This sequence joins TRBV6-2 or TRBV6-3 and TRBJ1-1; tentatively, D is TRBD1 (5 bases). Trimming shortened V by 3 bases and J by 3 bases, and 11 bases separated the two germline ends. CDR1 is MNHEY and CDR2 is SVGEGT in the germline V gene. This CDR3 comprises 14 residues.

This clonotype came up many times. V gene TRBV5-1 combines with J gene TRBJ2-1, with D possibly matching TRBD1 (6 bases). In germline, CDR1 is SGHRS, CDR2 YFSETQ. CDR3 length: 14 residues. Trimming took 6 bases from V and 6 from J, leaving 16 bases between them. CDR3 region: CASNSVEGVNEQFF. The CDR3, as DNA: TGCGCCAGCAACTCCGTCGAGGGGGTCAATGAGCAGTTCTTC. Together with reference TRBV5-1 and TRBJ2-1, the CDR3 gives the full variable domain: KAGVTQTPRYLIKTRGQQVTLSCSPISGHRSVSWYQQTPGQGLQFLFEYFSETQRNKGNFPGRFSGRQFSNSRSEMNVSTLELGDSALYLCASNSVEGVNEQFFGPGTRLTVL.

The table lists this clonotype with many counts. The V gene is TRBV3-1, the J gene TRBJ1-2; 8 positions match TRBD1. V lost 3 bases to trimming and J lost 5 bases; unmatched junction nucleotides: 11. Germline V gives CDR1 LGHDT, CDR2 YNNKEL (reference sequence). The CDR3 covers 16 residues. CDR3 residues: CASSHLGGQGGYGYTF. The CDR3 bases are TGTGCCAGCAGCCATTTGGGAGGACAGGGAGGATATGGCTACACCTTC.

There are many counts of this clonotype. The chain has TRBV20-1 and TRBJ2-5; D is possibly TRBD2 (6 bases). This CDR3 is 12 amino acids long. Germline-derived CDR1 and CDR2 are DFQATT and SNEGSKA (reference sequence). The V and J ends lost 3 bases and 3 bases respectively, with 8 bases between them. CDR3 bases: TGCAGTGCTAGCGGGGGAGAAGAGACCCAGTACTTC. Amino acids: CSASGGEETQYF.

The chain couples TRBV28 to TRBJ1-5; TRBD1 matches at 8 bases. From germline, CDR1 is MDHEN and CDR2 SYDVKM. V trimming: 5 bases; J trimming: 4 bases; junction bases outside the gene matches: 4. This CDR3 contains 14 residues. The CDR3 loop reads CASSPRGLNQPQHF. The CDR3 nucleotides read TGTGCCAGCAGTCCCAGGGGGCTGAATCAGCCCCAGCATTTT.

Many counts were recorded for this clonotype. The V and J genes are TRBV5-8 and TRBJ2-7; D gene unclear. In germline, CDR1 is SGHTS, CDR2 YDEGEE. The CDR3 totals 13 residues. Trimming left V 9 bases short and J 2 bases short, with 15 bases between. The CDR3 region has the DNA TGTGCCACCTCGCGCCTTCTCACCTACGAGCAGTACTTC. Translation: CATSRLLTYEQYF.

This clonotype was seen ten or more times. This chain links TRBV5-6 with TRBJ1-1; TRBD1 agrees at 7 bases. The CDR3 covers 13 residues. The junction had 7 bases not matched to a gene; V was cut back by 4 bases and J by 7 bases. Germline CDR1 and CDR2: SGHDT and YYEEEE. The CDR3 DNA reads TGTGCCAGCAGCCCCCGAAGGGGGCTTGAAGCTTTCTTT. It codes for CASSPRRGLEAFF.

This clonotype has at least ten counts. DNA for the CDR3: TGTGCCAGCAGCTTCCGGGGACCCCGCAATGAGCAGTTCTTC. This encodes CASSFRGPRNEQFF. This chain links TRBV7-2 with TRBJ2-1, with D perhaps matching TRBD1 or TRBD2 (5 bases each). CDR1 and CDR2 (germline): SGHTA, FQGNSA. The CDR3 sequence is 14 residues long. Trimming cost V 3 bases and J 6 bases, with 12 bases left between them. Supplemented by reference TRBV7-2 and TRBJ2-1, the full variable domain reads GAGVSQSPSNKVTEKGKDVELRCDPISGHTALYWYRQSLGQGLEFLIYFQGNSAPDKSGLPSDRFSAERTGGSVSTLTIQRTQQEDSAVYLCASSFRGPRNEQFFGPGTRLTVL.

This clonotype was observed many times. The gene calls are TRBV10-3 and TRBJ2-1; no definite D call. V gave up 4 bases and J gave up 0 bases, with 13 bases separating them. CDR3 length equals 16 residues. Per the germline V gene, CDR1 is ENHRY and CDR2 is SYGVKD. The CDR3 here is CAISVIAESSYNEQFF. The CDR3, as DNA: TGTGCCATCAGTGTGATCGCGGAGAGCTCCTACAATGAGCAGTTCTTC.

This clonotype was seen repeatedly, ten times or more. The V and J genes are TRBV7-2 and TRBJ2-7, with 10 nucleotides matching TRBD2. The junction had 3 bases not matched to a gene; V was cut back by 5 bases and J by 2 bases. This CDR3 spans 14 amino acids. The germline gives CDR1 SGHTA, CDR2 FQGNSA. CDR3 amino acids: CASSVLAGPYEQYF. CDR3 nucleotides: TGTGCCAGCAGCGTACTAGCGGGGCCCTACGAGCAGTACTTC.

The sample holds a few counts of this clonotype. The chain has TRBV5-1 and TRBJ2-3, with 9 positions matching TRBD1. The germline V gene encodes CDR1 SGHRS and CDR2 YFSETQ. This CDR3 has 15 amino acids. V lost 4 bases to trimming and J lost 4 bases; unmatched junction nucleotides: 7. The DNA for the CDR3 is TGCGCCAGCAGCAATTCCGGGACAGGGCCAGATACGCAGTATTTT. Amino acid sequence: CASSNSGTGPDTQYF. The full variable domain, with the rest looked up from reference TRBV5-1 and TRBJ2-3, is KAGVTQTPRYLIKTRGQQVTLSCSPISGHRSVSWYQQTPGQGLQFLFEYFSETQRNKGNFPGRFSGRQFSNSRSEMNVSTLELGDSALYLCASSNSGTGPDTQYFGPGTRLTVL.

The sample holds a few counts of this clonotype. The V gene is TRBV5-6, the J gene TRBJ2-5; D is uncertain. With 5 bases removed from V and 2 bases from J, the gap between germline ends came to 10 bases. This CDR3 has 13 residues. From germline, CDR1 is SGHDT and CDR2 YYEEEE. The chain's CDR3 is CASRPGPQETQYF. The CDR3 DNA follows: TGTGCCAGCAGGCCCGGACCGCAAGAGACCCAGTACTTC.